The T cell receptor (beta chain) described here comes from a study of cytomegalovirus exposure and HLA in healthy donors. The V gene's germline CDR1 is ENHRY and CDR2 SYGVKD. The CDR3 is 18 residues long. With 0 bases clipped from V and 2 bases from J, the junction kept 9 bases outside the gene matches. The PCR used 60 Vbeta and 13 Jbeta primers. Repertoires were generated with immunoSEQ multiplex PCR, while TCRdb's copy carries only in-frame clones and drops some. The sample lists about 160,000 clones, 71% occurring once. The source is a woman aged 25 to 39 in good health and CMV-seronegative. The chain recombines TRBV10-3 with TRBJ2-3; TRBD1 aligns across 9 bases. The sequencing sample was made of PBMCs. This CDR3 is CAISESSPGTGNTDTQYF. The CDR3 bases are TGTGCCATCAGTGAGTCAAGTCCCGGGACAGGGAACACAGATACGCAGTATTTT.